The next 15 T cell receptor beta chains were all read from a single sample in a study of beta chain features in type 1 diabetes. Expressed TCRB transcripts were sequenced, since all the RNA that had been isolated was reverse transcribed. Generated by immunoSEQ multiplex PCR, the TCRdb table keeps only in-frame clones and is missing some. The table includes about 640,000 clones, 12% detected once. Study-wide findings and caveats: Type 1 diabetes patients had TCRB CDR3s that were shorter (moderately but significantly so) in all four CD4+ subsets.

For these TCRs, the target antigens are not known. Sequenced input: naive CD4+ T cells from blood. These receptors were taken from a man under 40 with type 1 diabetes.

This clone was found a few times. The chain links TRBV29-1 to TRBJ1-1; 8 bases are shared with TRBD1. Germline V gene data show CDR1 as SQVTM and CDR2 as ANQGSEA. The CDR3 spans 11 residues. The V gene end was trimmed by 7 bases and the J gene end by 6 bases; junction bases not matched to a gene: 4. This CDR3 reads CSAGQAAEAFF. CDR3 DNA sequence: TGCAGCGCGGGACAGGCGGCTGAAGCTTTCTTT.

V gene TRBV6-4 combines with J gene TRBJ2-1, with D possibly called TRBD1 or TRBD2 (6 bases each). Trimming shortened V by 10 bases and J by 7 bases, and 17 bases separated the two germline ends. The CDR3 runs to 13 residues. The V gene's germline CDR1 is MRHNA and CDR2 SNTAGT. CDR3 in amino acids: CATSPGGGNEQFF. CDR3 DNA: TGTGCCACCTCCCCTGGAGGGGGGAATGAGCAGTTCTTC.

The gene calls are TRBV2 and TRBJ2-7; D uncertain. CDR3 length: 16 amino acids. Trimming took 0 bases from V and 0 from J, leaving 12 bases between them. The germline CDR1 and CDR2 sequences are SNHLY and FYNNEI. The CDR3 nucleotides read TGTGCCAGCAGTGAAGCGCGGATAGTACTCTCCTACGAGCAGTACTTC. Encoded protein: CASSEARIVLSYEQYF.

The chain joins TRBV7-2 to TRBJ2-3, with D hard to call. Trimming pared 3 bases from V and 2 bases from J, leaving 15 bases between. The CDR3 length is 16 residues. From germline, CDR1 is SGHTA and CDR2 FQGNSA. This chain's CDR3 is CASSLGFGSPTDTQYF. CDR3 DNA: TGTGCCAGCAGCTTGGGTTTCGGTTCTCCCACAGATACGCAGTATTTT.

This clone was detected a few times. The chain couples TRBV6-6 to TRBJ1-5; D might be TRBD1 (6 bases). Germline CDR1 MNHNY, CDR2 SVGAGI (reference sequence). Trimming removed 7 bases from V and 11 bases from J, with 18 bases in between. The length of the CDR3 is 13 residues. The CDR3 reads CASKPQGLWAQHF. Written as DNA, the CDR3 is TGTGCCAGCAAACCACAGGGACTTTGGGCCCAGCATTTT.

This chain joins TRBV4-2 and TRBJ1-4; 10 nucleotides line up with TRBD1. V was clipped by 1 base and J by 5 bases; unmatched bases: 7. The CDR3 is made up of 17 amino acids. The germline CDR1 and CDR2 sequences are LGHNA and YNFKEQ. CDR3 loop: CASSQVTTGQGNEKLFF. In DNA form, the CDR3 reads TGTGCCAGCAGCCAAGTGACAACGGGACAGGGGAATGAAAAACTGTTTTTT.

The chain is built from TRBV6-1 and TRBJ1-2, with a tentative D call TRBD1 (6 bases). This CDR3 spans 14 amino acids. V was pared by 5 bases and J by 7 bases, with 17 bases between. The germline CDR1 and CDR2 sequences are MNHNS and SASEGT. The CDR3 DNA reads TGTGCCAGCAGTCCCCAGGGGACCAACCGTGGCTACACCTTC. Its protein is CASSPQGTNRGYTF.

The table lists this clone with a few counts. This chain joins TRBV7-2 and TRBJ2-1, with 12 bases that match TRBD2. The V gene's germline CDR1 is SGHTA and CDR2 FQGNSA. CDR3 size: 16 residues. V shed 5 bases and J 4 bases; nucleotides not matched to a gene: 6. CDR3 in DNA: TGTGCCAGCAGCACCCAGACTAGCGGGGGATACAATGAGCAGTTCTTC. Residues: CASSTQTSGGYNEQFF.

This clone was counted between two and nine times. This chain links TRBV6-5 with TRBJ2-3, with 7 positions matching TRBD1. The CDR3 totals 14 residues. Unmatched junction bases numbered 12, after V lost 8 bases and J lost 7 bases. Germline CDR1 MNHEY, CDR2 SVGAGI. CDR3 amino acids: CASSGRGRPYTQYF. CDR3 sequence (DNA): TGTGCCAGCTCGGGCAGGGGGAGACCGTATACGCAGTATTTT.

This clone was observed a few times. The chain recombines TRBV11-2 with TRBJ2-3, with D perhaps matching TRBD1 or TRBD2 (5 bases each). CDR1 is SGHAT, CDR2 FQNNGV, per germline. There are 15 residues in the CDR3. Trimming took 2 bases from V and 2 from J, leaving 11 bases between them. The CDR3 here is CASSLIATATDTQYF. In DNA form, the CDR3 reads TGTGCCAGCAGCTTAATAGCGACAGCCACAGATACGCAGTATTTT.

This clone was counted between two and nine times. The identical CDR3 is also encoded by other nucleotide sequences in the sample. V usage is TRBV20-1 and J usage is TRBJ1-2; no definite D call. In germline, CDR1 is DFQATT, CDR2 SNEGSKA (reference sequence). V lost 1 base to trimming and J lost 5 bases, with 5 bases between them. The CDR3 sequence is 11 residues long. The DNA of the CDR3 is TGCAGTGCTAGAGGCTTATATGGCTACACCTTC. Protein product: CSARGLYGYTF.

This clone showed up just a few times. V gene TRBV29-1 combines with J gene TRBJ2-3; D call uncertain. V shed 1 base and J shed 0 bases, with 11 bases lying between them. The CDR3 is 15 residues long. Germline V gene lookup returns CDR1 SQVTM and CDR2 ANQGSEA. The CDR3 DNA is TGCAGCGTTGAAGGTTGGCCAGGCAGCACAGATACGCAGTATTTT. It yields the protein CSVEGWPGSTDTQYF.

V is TRBV5-4 and J is TRBJ1-5; D is ambiguous. Germline V gives CDR1 SGHNT, CDR2 YYREEE (reference sequence). The germline V and J ends were trimmed by 3 bases and 4 bases, with 14 bases remaining between them. The CDR3 runs to 15 residues. The CDR3 loop reads CASSSGPNSNQPQHF. CDR3 in DNA: TGTGCCAGCAGCTCGGGCCCGAACTCGAATCAGCCCCAGCATTTT.

This clone was recorded a few times. The chain recombines TRBV18 with TRBJ2-7; D is uncertain. CDR3 length: 13 amino acids. Per the germline V gene, CDR1 is KGHSH and CDR2 is LQKENI. Trimming shortened V by 4 bases and J by 0 bases, and 7 bases separated the two germline ends. The CDR3 here is CASSLASSYEQYF. CDR3 DNA: TGTGCCAGCTCACTGGCAAGCTCCTACGAGCAGTACTTC.

This clone appeared a few times. The CDR3 region has the DNA TGCGCCAGCGGCCTCGGGGGCGTAGGCAATGAGCAGTTCTTC. Its translation is CASGLGGVGNEQFF. V and J are TRBV5-1 and TRBJ2-1; D assignment may be TRBD1 or TRBD2 (6 bases each). V lost 7 bases, J lost 6 bases, and 17 bases lay in between. Germline V gives CDR1 SGHRS, CDR2 YFSETQ. The CDR3 loop spans 14 amino acids.